This T cell receptor beta chain was obtained from a study of beta chain features in type 1 diabetes. On the study more broadly: Across all samples, roughly 99 million sorted cells were examined.

As concerns this clone: What it binds is not known.

Notes on the study in general: Across all four CD4+ subsets, people with type 1 diabetes showed modestly shorter TCRB CDR3s.

Germline lookup yields CDR1 SGHTA and CDR2 FQGNSA. The V and J ends lost 1 base and 8 bases, in that order; junction bases with no gene match: 7. The CDR3 is 16 residues long. CD45RO/CCR7/CD25/CD127/CD95/CD27 separated CD4+ naive, central memory, regulatory and stem cell-like memory cells by sorting. Reverse transcription of all isolated RNA meant that expressed TCRB transcripts were sequenced. TCRdb's table, derived via immunoSEQ multiplex PCR, lists solely in-frame clones and lacks some. The sample shows about 410,000 clones, approximately 15% of them seen only once. This clonotype originated in a man aged 30 to 45 in good health. The specimen sequenced was naive CD4+ T cells from blood. V and J are TRBV7-2 and TRBJ2-1; TRBD2 matches 11 bases. The CDR3 nucleotides are TGTGCCAGCAGCTTAGAAACTAGCGGGAGTCGGGATGAGCAGTTCTTC. The encoded protein is CASSLETSGSRDEQFF.